The clone carrying this T cell receptor beta chain was counted once. The assay was immunoSEQ multiplex PCR, and TCRdb's table has in-frame clones only and misses some. The table has hundreds of thousands of clones, about 90% seen once. Per the germline V gene, CDR1 is LGHNA and CDR2 is YSLEER. The CDR3 consists of 16 residues. Trimming took 0 bases from V and 6 from J; bases not matched to a gene: 3. These data belong to a study of shared T cell receptors in the human thymus. These data also featured in a second study, about human thymus T cells. That work contributes: The donors were infants in Finland with congenital heart defects, otherwise immunologically healthy. Thymus tissue was removed during corrective cardiac surgery. Gene usage (both V and J) appeared biased in thymic and blood repertoires. Highly overlapping thymic repertoires among unrelated individuals were reported in related research.

Sequencing used thymocytes. The V gene is TRBV4-3, the J gene TRBJ2-1, with TRBD2 identical over 12 bases. This clonotype originated in a boy in the first two years of life with a congenital heart defect. The CDR3 is CASSQETSGGPNEQFF. DNA of the CDR3: TGCGCCAGCAGCCAAGAAACTAGCGGGGGGCCCAATGAGCAGTTCTTC.